This T cell receptor beta chain originates from a study of beta chain features in type 1 diabetes. This clone appeared a few times. Its antigen is unidentified. Looked up from germline, CDR1 is KGHSH and CDR2 is LQKENI. V lost 3 bases, J lost 8 bases, and 9 bases stayed unmatched. There are 15 residues in the CDR3. Regarding the study as a whole: Sequencing of cDNA might inflate the share of cells that strongly express TCR. Within each of all four CD4+ subsets, Type 1 diabetes patients had TCRB CDR3s that were moderately but significantly shorter.

The study reverse transcribed the entire isolated RNA, so it sequenced expressed TCRB transcripts. The table came from immunoSEQ multiplex PCR; TCRdb's copy has only in-frame clones and leaves some out. The repertoire holds a few hundred thousand clones, with approximately 13% as singletons. The chain links TRBV18 to TRBJ2-1; TRBD1 aligns across 8 bases. This sequence was found in a woman aged 18-30 years with type 1 diabetes. The sequencing sample was made of naive CD4+ T cells from blood. The CDR3 DNA follows: TGTGCCAGCTCACCTAGGACAGGGTCCTTCCATGAGCAGTTCTTC. Its protein is CASSPRTGSFHEQFF.